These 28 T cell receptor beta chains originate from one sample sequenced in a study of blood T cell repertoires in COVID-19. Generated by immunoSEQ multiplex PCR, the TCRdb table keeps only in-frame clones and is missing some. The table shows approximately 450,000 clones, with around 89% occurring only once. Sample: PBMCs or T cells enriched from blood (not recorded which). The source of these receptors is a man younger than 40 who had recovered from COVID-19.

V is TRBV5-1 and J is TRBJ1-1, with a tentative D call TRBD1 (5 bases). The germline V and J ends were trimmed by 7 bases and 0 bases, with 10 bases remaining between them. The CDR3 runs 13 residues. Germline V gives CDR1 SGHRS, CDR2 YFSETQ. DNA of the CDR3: TGCGCCAGCGCGGGGACCTTGAACACTGAAGCTTTCTTT. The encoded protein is CASAGTLNTEAFF.

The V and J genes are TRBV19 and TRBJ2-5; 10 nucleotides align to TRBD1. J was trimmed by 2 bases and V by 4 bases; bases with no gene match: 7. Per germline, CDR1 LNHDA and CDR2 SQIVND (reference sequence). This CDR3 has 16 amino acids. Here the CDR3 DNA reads TGTGCCAGTAGTAGACCGGGACAGGGGATACAAGAGACCCAGTACTTC. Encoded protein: CASSRPGQGIQETQYF.

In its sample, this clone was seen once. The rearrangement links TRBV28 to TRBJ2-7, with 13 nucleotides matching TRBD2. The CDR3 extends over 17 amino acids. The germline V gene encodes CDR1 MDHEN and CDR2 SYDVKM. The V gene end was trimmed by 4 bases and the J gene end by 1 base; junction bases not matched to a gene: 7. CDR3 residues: CASSSTSGRPNSYEQYF. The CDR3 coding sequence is TGTGCCAGCAGTTCGACTAGCGGGAGGCCAAATTCCTACGAGCAGTACTTC.

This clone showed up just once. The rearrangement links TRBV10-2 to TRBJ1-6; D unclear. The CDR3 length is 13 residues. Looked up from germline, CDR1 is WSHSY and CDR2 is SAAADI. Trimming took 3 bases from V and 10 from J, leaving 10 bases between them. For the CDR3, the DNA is TGCGCCAGCAGTGAATCCGGTAGATCACCCCTCCACTTT. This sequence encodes CASSESGRSPLHF.

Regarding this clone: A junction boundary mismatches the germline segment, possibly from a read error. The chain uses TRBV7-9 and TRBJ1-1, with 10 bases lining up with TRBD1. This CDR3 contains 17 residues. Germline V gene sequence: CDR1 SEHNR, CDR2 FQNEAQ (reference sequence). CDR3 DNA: TGTGCCAGCAGTTTAGGGCGACAGGGGGCTGGCAACACTGAAGCTTTCTTT. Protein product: CASSLGRQGAGNTEAFF.

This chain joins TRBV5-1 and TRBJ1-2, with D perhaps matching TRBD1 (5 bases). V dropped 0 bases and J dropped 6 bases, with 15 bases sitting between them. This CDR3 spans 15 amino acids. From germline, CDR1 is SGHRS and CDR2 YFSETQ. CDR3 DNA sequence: TGCGCCAGCAGCTTGGTTAGGGGCGCGAGAGATGGCTACACCTTC. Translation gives CASSLVRGARDGYTF. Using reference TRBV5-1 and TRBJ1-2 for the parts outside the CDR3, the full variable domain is KAGVTQTPRYLIKTRGQQVTLSCSPISGHRSVSWYQQTPGQGLQFLFEYFSETQRNKGNFPGRFSGRQFSNSRSEMNVSTLELGDSALYLCASSLVRGARDGYTFGSGTRLTVV.

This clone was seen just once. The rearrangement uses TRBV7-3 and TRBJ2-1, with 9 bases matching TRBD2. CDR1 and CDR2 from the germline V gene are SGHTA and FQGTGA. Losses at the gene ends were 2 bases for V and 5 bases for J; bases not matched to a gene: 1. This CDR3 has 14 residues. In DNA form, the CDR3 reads TGTGCCAGCAGCTTAGCTAGCGGGAACAATGAGCAGTTCTTC. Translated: CASSLASGNNEQFF.

The CDR3 spells CASSGQEDSPLHF. The CDR3 coding sequence is TGTGCCTCCTCGGGACAGGAGGATTCACCCCTCCACTTT. The J gene is TRBJ1-6, the V gene TRBV30; 8 bases fit TRBD1. From germline, CDR1 is GTSNPN and CDR2 SVGIG (reference sequence). The V segment lost 7 bases and the J segment 8 bases; nucleotides outside the gene matches: 7. This CDR3 region has 13 residues.

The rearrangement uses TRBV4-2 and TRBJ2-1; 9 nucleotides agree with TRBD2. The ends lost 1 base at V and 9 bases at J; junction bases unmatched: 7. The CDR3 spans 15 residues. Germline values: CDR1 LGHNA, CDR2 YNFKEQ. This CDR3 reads CASSQAGLARSEQFF. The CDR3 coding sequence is TGTGCCAGCAGCCAAGCCGGACTAGCGCGGTCTGAGCAGTTCTTC.

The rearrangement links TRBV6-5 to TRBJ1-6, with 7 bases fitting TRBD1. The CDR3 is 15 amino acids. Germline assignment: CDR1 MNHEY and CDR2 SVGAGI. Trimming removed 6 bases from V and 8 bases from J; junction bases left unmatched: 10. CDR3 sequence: CASRTPQGYDSPLHF. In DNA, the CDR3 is TGTGCCAGCAGAACCCCACAGGGGTACGATTCACCCCTCCACTTT.

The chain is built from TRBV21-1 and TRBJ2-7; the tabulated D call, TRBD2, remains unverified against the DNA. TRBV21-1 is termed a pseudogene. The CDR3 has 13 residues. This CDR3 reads CASSKGLLDEQYF. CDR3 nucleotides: TGTGCCAGCAGCAAGGGACTCTTGGACGAGCAGTACTTC.

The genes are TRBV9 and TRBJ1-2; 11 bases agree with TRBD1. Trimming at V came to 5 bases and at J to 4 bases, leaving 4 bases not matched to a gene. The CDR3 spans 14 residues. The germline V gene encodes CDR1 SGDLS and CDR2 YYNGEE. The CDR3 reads CASSRDRGSYGYTF. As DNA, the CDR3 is TGTGCCAGCAGTCGGGACAGGGGGTCCTATGGCTACACCTTC. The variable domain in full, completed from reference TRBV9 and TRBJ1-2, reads DSGVTQTPKHLITATGQRVTLRCSPRSGDLSVYWYQQSLDQGLQFLIQYYNGEERAKGNILERFSAQQFPDLHSELNLSSLELGDSALYFCASSRDRGSYGYTFGSGTRLTVV.

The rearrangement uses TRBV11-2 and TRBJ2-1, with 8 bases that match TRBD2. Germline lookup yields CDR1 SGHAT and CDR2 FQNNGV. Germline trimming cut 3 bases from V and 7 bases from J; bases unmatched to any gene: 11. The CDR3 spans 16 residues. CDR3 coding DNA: TGTGCCAGCAGCTTTCAAGCGGGAGTAGGGTGGAATGAGCAGTTCTTC. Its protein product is CASSFQAGVGWNEQFF.

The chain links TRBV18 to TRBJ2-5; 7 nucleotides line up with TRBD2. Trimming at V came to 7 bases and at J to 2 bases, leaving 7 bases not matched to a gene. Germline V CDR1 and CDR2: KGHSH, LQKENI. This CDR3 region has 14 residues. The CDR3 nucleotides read TGTGCCAGCTTGGGGCCAGCGGGACAAGAGACCCAGTACTTC. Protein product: CASLGPAGQETQYF.

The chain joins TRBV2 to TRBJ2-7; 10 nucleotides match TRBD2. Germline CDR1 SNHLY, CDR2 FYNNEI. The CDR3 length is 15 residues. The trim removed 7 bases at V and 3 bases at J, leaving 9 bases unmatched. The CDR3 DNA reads TGTGCCAGCACAAGTTTAGCGGGAGGCATCTACGAGCAGTACTTC. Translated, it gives CASTSLAGGIYEQYF.

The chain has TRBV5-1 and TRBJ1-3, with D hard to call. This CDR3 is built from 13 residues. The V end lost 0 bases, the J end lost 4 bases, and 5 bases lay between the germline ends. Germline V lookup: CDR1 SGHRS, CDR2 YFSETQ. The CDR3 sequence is CASSLERGNTIYF. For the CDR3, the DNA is TGCGCCAGCAGCTTGGAGAGGGGAAACACCATATATTTT.

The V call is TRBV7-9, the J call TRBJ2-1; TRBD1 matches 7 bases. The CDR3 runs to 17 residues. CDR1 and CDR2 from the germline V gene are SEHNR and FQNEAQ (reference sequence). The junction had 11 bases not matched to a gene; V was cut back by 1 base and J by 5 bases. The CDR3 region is CASSLGLGGQRNNEQFF. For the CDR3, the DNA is TGTGCCAGCAGCTTAGGGTTAGGGGGACAGAGGAACAATGAGCAGTTCTTC.

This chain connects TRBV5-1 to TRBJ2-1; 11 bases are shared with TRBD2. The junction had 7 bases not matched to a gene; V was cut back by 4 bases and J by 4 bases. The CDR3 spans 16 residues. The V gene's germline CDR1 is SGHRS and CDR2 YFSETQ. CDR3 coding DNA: TGCGCCAGCAGCCCGGGGGGGACTAGCGGATACAATGAGCAGTTCTTC. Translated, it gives CASSPGGTSGYNEQFF.

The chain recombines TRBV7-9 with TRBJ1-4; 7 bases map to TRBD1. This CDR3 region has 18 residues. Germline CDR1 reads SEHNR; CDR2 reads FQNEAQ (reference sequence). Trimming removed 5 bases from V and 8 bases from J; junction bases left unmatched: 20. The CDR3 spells CASSLDRVGTAYLEKLFF. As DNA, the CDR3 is TGTGCCAGCAGCCTAGACAGAGTCGGGACAGCCTACCTGGAAAAACTGTTTTTT.

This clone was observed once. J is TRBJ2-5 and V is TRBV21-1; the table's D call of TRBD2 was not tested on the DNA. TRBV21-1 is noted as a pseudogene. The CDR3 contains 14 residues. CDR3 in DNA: TGTGCCAGCAGCAACCGACTAGGGACGGAGACCCAGTACTTC. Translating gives CASSNRLGTETQYF.

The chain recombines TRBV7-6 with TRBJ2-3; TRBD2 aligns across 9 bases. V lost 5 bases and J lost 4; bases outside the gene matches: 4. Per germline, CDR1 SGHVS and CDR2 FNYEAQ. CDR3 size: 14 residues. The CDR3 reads CASSPGLAADTQYF. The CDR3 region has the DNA TGTGCCAGCAGCCCGGGACTAGCTGCAGATACGCAGTATTTT.

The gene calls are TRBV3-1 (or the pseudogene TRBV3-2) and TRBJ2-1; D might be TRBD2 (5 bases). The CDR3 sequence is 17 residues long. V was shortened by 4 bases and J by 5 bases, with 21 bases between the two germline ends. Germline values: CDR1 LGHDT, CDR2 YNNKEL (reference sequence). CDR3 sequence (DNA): TGTGCCAGCAGCCCCGGTCCGGGGTACCAAAAAGACAATGAGCAGTTCTTC. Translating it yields CASSPGPGYQKDNEQFF.

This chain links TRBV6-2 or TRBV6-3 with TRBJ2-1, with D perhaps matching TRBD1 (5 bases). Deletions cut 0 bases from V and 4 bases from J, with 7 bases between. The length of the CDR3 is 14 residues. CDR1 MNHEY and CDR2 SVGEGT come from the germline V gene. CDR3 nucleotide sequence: TGTGCCAGCAGTTACTCAGCAGGGTACAATGAGCAGTTCTTC. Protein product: CASSYSAGYNEQFF.

The CDR3 is CASQGGSPGNYGYTF. Here the CDR3 DNA reads TGTGCCAGCCAAGGGGGAAGCCCCGGTAACTATGGCTACACCTTC. V gene TRBV28 combines with J gene TRBJ1-2, with D possibly TRBD1 on 6 matching bases. The CDR3 consists of 15 residues. Trimming took 8 bases from V and 1 from J, leaving 17 bases between them. The germline V gene has CDR1 MDHEN and CDR2 SYDVKM.

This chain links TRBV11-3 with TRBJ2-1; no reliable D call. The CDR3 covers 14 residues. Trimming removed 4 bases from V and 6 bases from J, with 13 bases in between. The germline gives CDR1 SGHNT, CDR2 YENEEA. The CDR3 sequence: CASSSDSRVNEQFF. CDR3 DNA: TGTGCCAGCAGCTCTGACTCCCGCGTCAATGAGCAGTTCTTC.

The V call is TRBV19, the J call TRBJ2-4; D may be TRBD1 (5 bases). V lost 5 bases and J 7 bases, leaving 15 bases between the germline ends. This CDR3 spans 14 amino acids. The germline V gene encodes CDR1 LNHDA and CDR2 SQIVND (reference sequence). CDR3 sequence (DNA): TGTGCCAGTAGTCCCACAGGTGGATTGAACATTCAGTACTTC. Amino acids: CASSPTGGLNIQYF.

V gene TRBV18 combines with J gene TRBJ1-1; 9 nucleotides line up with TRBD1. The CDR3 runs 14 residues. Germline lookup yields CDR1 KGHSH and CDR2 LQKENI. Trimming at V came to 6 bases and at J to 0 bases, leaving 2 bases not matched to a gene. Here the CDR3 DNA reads TGTGCCAGCTCCGGGACAGGGCTGAACACTGAAGCTTTCTTT. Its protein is CASSGTGLNTEAFF.

CDR3 nucleotides: TGTGCCAGCAGCCAGGACAGGGTAAAGAGCTACACCTTC. Protein product: CASSQDRVKSYTF. The rearrangement uses TRBV5-4 and TRBJ1-2; TRBD1 matches at 8 bases. Germline trimming cut 4 bases from V and 9 bases from J; bases unmatched to any gene: 8. This CDR3 has 13 residues. Germline values: CDR1 SGHNT, CDR2 YYREEE (reference sequence).